Below are 30 T cell receptor beta chains sequenced from a single sample in a study of T cells after yellow fever vaccination. In TCRdb, the 5' RACE reads were re-called with MiXCR into one record per CDR3 protein. The profile shows just under 600,000 distinct CDR3 sequences, around an eighth of them singletons. The starting material was PBMCs, obtained on the day of the yellow fever booster vaccination. All receptors derive from a man between 25 and 39 years old who received the YFV17D yellow fever vaccine.

The genes are TRBV5-5 and TRBJ1-2; no clear D gene. The V gene's germline CDR1 is SGHKS and CDR2 YYEKEE (reference sequence). The CDR3 consists of 13 residues. Between the trimmed V and J ends, which lost 0 bases and 8 bases, there was a span of 11 bases. The CDR3 DNA reads TGTGCCAGCAGCTTGGACCCCCCGGGCGGCTACACCTTC. It translates to CASSLDPPGGYTF. Together with reference TRBV5-5 and TRBJ1-2, the CDR3 gives the full variable domain: DAGVTQSPTHLIKTRGQQVTLRCSPISGHKSVSWYQQVLGQGPQFIFQYYEKEERGRGNFPDRFSARQFPNYSSELNVNALLLGDSALYLCASSLDPPGGYTFGSGTRLTVV.

This clonotype was counted between two and nine times. The gene calls are TRBV6-1 and TRBJ2-3; 11 nucleotides agree with TRBD2. There are 14 residues in the CDR3. The germline V gene has CDR1 MNHNS and CDR2 SASEGT. The junction had 7 bases not matched to a gene; V was cut back by 10 bases and J by 4 bases. The CDR3 sequence is CATYSGLAADTQYF. The DNA of the CDR3 is TGTGCCACCTACTCGGGACTAGCGGCAGATACGCAGTATTTT.

This clonotype was counted at least ten times. The chain links TRBV7-6 to TRBJ2-7; 13 bases align to TRBD2. The germline gives CDR1 SGHVS, CDR2 FNYEAQ. J was trimmed by 5 bases and V by 4 bases; bases with no gene match: 8. CDR3 length equals 16 residues. The CDR3 DNA follows: TGTGCCAGCAGCTCACAACTAGCGGGAGGGCCCAACGAGCAGTACTTC. Amino acid sequence: CASSSQLAGGPNEQYF.

V and J are TRBV19 and TRBJ2-7, with unresolved D. The CDR3 extends over 11 amino acids. Germline CDR1 reads LNHDA; CDR2 reads SQIVND (reference sequence). The V end lost 10 bases, the J end lost 3 bases, and 10 bases lay between the germline ends. The CDR3 protein is CATANLYEQYF. The CDR3 bases are TGTGCCACCGCGAATCTCTACGAGCAGTACTTC.

The J gene is TRBJ2-7, the V gene TRBV29-1; maybe TRBD2 (6 bases). Per germline, CDR1 SQVTM and CDR2 ANQGSEA. The length of the CDR3 is 12 residues. CDR3 loop: CSCRAGRYEQYF. The CDR3 DNA sequence: TGCAGTTGTCGGGCGGGACGCTACGAGCAGTACTTC.

The chain has TRBV20-1 and TRBJ2-1; 8 bases are a match to TRBD1. Germline CDR1 and CDR2: DFQATT and SNEGSKA (reference sequence). V lost 5 bases and J lost 2; bases outside the gene matches: 5. The CDR3 is 14 amino acids. In DNA form, the CDR3 reads TGCAGTGCTTCGGACAGGGACACCTACAATGAGCAGTTCTTC. It codes for CSASDRDTYNEQFF.

V is TRBV7-2 and J is TRBJ1-2, with a weak D call TRBD1 (5 bases). This CDR3 is 15 amino acids long. The V end lost 2 bases, the J end lost 8 bases, and 18 bases lay between the germline ends. Germline CDR1 is SGHTA and CDR2 is FQGNSA. The CDR3 sequence is CASSLSGRAVRGYTF. CDR3 DNA: TGTGCCAGCAGCTTATCGGGACGGGCCGTTAGGGGCTACACCTTC.

The rearrangement uses TRBV14 and TRBJ2-7; TRBD2 matches at 15 bases. The CDR3 is made up of 19 amino acids. Germline V gives CDR1 SGHDN, CDR2 FVKESK. After removal of 4 bases from V and 4 bases from J, the junction contained 14 bases not matched to a gene. The CDR3 region is CASSPTTGLAGGLNYEQYF. As DNA, the CDR3 is TGTGCCAGCAGCCCGACTACGGGACTAGCGGGAGGCCTCAATTACGAGCAGTACTTC.

This clonotype was recorded a few times. This sequence joins TRBV5-1 and TRBJ1-6, with TRBD1 matching over 7 bases. The ends lost 7 bases at V and 12 bases at J; junction bases unmatched: 16. Germline values: CDR1 SGHRS, CDR2 YFSETQ. The CDR3 runs to 15 residues. CDR3 loop: CASSPITGAMGPLHF. The CDR3 bases are TGCGCCAGCTCCCCAATAACAGGGGCTATGGGACCCCTCCACTTT.

This rearrangement joins TRBV18 to TRBJ2-7; 11 bases align to TRBD1. Germline V gene lookup returns CDR1 KGHSH and CDR2 LQKENI. The CDR3 spans 15 residues. J was trimmed by 3 bases and V by 4 bases; bases with no gene match: 5. CDR3 nucleotides: TGTGCCAGCTCACTTCCGGGACAGGGGGTCTACGAGCAGTACTTC. It yields the protein CASSLPGQGVYEQYF.

The genes are TRBV5-6 and TRBJ1-3, with a possible D match to TRBD1 (5 bases). The CDR3 spans 15 residues. Trimming took 5 bases from V and 0 from J, leaving 12 bases between them. Germline-derived CDR1 and CDR2 are SGHDT and YYEEEE. In DNA form, the CDR3 reads TGTGCCAGCAGATCCGGGACGGTCTCTGGAAACACCATATATTTT. It encodes CASRSGTVSGNTIYF.

This clonotype was seen a few times. V gene TRBV6-5 combines with J gene TRBJ2-5; D might be TRBD2 (5 bases). V lost 0 bases and J 7 bases, leaving 12 bases between the germline ends. The CDR3 is 14 amino acids. The germline V gene encodes CDR1 MNHEY and CDR2 SVGAGI. The CDR3 nucleotides read TGTGCCAGCAGTTACTCGACGGGAAGGGCGACCCAGTACTTC. Amino acids: CASSYSTGRATQYF.

This clonotype has more than one count but fewer than ten. This chain joins TRBV7-2 and TRBJ2-5; the match to TRBD2 covers 12 bases. From germline, CDR1 is SGHTA and CDR2 FQGNSA. V trimming: 3 bases; J trimming: 4 bases; junction bases outside the gene matches: 6. The CDR3 consists of 16 residues. CDR3 DNA: TGTGCCAGCAGCTTGTCTAGCGGGAGGGTGCGAGAGACCCAGTACTTC. This sequence encodes CASSLSSGRVRETQYF.

This clonotype was picked up a small number of times. The rearrangement uses TRBV7-2 and TRBJ1-2, with D possibly matching TRBD1 (5 bases). The length of the CDR3 is 15 residues. Germline V gene data show CDR1 as SGHTA and CDR2 as FQGNSA. V was clipped by 6 bases and J by 2 bases, with 16 bases between them. CDR3 in amino acids: CASRALEGRNYGYTF. The DNA for the CDR3 is TGTGCCAGCAGGGCCCTGGAGGGGAGGAACTATGGCTACACCTTC.

This clonotype has more than one count but fewer than ten. This chain connects TRBV6-5 to TRBJ1-2; no reliable D call. Germline CDR1 reads MNHEY; CDR2 reads SVGAGI. CDR3 size: 11 residues. Trimming took 3 bases from V and 8 from J, leaving 7 bases between them. The CDR3 DNA reads TGTGCCAGCAGTTATAACGGGGGCTACACCTTC. Translated, it gives CASSYNGGYTF.

This clonotype was counted a few times. The chain combines TRBV7-9 with TRBJ1-1; D may be TRBD1 (6 bases). V was clipped by 5 bases and J by 4 bases, with 17 bases between them. This CDR3 region has 15 residues. Germline CDR1 SEHNR, CDR2 FQNEAQ (reference sequence). CDR3 protein: CASSATTGFSTEAFF. CDR3 bases: TGTGCCAGCAGCGCAACCACAGGGTTCAGCACTGAAGCTTTCTTT.

This clonotype came up many times. The rearrangement uses TRBV6-2 or TRBV6-3 and TRBJ2-7; perhaps TRBD1 as D (6 bases). The CDR3 length is 14 residues. Per the germline V gene, CDR1 is MNHEY and CDR2 is SVGEGT. V was shortened by 6 bases and J by 0 bases, with 12 bases between the two germline ends. The CDR3 loop is CASSEVRGSYEQYF. The CDR3 coding sequence is TGTGCCAGCAGCGAAGTCAGGGGCTCCTACGAGCAGTACTTC.

This clonotype was picked up many times. The CDR3 spells CSVEDPALGARTEAFF. The CDR3, as DNA: TGCAGCGTTGAAGATCCCGCGCTGGGGGCGCGGACTGAAGCTTTCTTT. The chain joins TRBV29-1 to TRBJ1-1, with a tentative D call TRBD1 (6 bases). The germline V gene has CDR1 SQVTM and CDR2 ANQGSEA. V dropped 0 bases and J dropped 5 bases, with 19 bases sitting between them. The CDR3 is 16 residues long.

The chain uses TRBV7-3 and TRBJ2-1; 9 nucleotides line up with TRBD2. The V and J ends lost 4 bases and 8 bases, in that order; junction bases with no gene match: 9. The germline CDR1 and CDR2 sequences are SGHTA and FQGTGA. The CDR3 spans 15 residues. The CDR3 reads CASSYEAGGRDEQFF. CDR3 bases: TGTGCCAGCAGCTACGAAGCGGGAGGACGGGATGAGCAGTTCTTC.

The rearrangement joins TRBV7-2 to TRBJ2-3; tentatively, D is TRBD1 or TRBD2 (5 bases each). The CDR3 has 12 amino acids. CDR1 and CDR2 from the germline V gene are SGHTA and FQGNSA. V was shortened by 8 bases and J by 5 bases, with 11 bases between the two germline ends. The CDR3 bases are TGTGCCAGCCACCTTGGGGGAGATACGCAGTATTTT. Translated: CASHLGGDTQYF.

This clonotype has only a few counts. The V gene is TRBV3-1, the J gene TRBJ1-2; TRBD1 matches at 7 bases. The CDR3 totals 16 residues. Per the germline V gene, CDR1 is LGHDT and CDR2 is YNNKEL (reference sequence). Germline trimming cut 0 bases from V and 4 bases from J; bases unmatched to any gene: 8. The CDR3 protein is CASSQEGGGAGYGYTF. The CDR3 DNA is TGTGCCAGCAGCCAAGAGGGAGGGGGCGCTGGCTATGGCTACACCTTC. Full variable domain (remainder filled in from reference TRBV3-1 and TRBJ1-2): DTAVSQTPKYLVTQMGNDKSIKCEQNLGHDTMYWYKQDSKKFLKIMFSYNNKELIINETVPNRFSPKSPDKAHLNLHINSLELGDSAVYFCASSQEGGGAGYGYTFGSGTRLTVV.

The V gene is TRBV9, the J gene TRBJ2-1; perhaps TRBD2 as D (5 bases). The V and J ends lost 3 bases and 6 bases respectively, with 16 bases between them. This CDR3 region has 15 residues. Germline values: CDR1 SGDLS, CDR2 YYNGEE. The chain's CDR3 is CASSAGIHSANEQFF. Written as DNA, the CDR3 is TGTGCCAGCAGCGCGGGGATCCACTCCGCCAATGAGCAGTTCTTC.

The J gene is TRBJ1-6, the V gene TRBV7-2, with D tentatively TRBD1 (6 bases). The CDR3 length is 16 residues. Trimming took off 8 bases at V and 3 bases at J, with 17 bases between the two ends. Germline lookup yields CDR1 SGHTA and CDR2 FQGNSA. The CDR3 sequence: CASGNREILYNSPLHF. The CDR3 bases are TGTGCCAGCGGCAACAGGGAGATCCTCTATAATTCACCCCTCCACTTT. The whole variable domain, filled in from reference TRBV7-2 and TRBJ1-6, reads GAGVSQSPSNKVTEKGKDVELRCDPISGHTALYWYRQSLGQGLEFLIYFQGNSAPDKSGLPSDRFSAERTGGSVSTLTIQRTQQEDSAVYLCASGNREILYNSPLHFGNGTRLTVT.

The chain uses TRBV20-1 and TRBJ1-2; D is possibly TRBD1 (5 bases). Germline loops: CDR1 DFQATT, CDR2 SNEGSKA (reference sequence). The CDR3 runs to 15 residues. Trimming stripped 3 bases from V and 3 bases from J, with 17 bases between. The CDR3 region is CSASPSGRGDYGYTF. The CDR3 bases are TGCAGTGCTAGCCCGTCAGGTCGGGGCGACTATGGCTACACCTTC.

The chain combines TRBV7-8 with TRBJ2-3, with 12 positions matching TRBD1. The CDR3 has 16 residues. Losses at the gene ends were 4 bases for V and 3 bases for J; bases not matched to a gene: 5. Germline CDR1 SGHVS, CDR2 FQNEAQ. The CDR3 protein is CASSWPGQGATDTQYF. The CDR3 region has the DNA TGTGCCAGCAGCTGGCCGGGACAGGGGGCTACAGATACGCAGTATTTT.

In this sample, this clonotype turned up a few times. The chain has TRBV7-2 and TRBJ1-2; D is perhaps TRBD1 (6 bases). The CDR3 is made up of 13 amino acids. Germline values: CDR1 SGHTA, CDR2 FQGNSA. Trimming shortened V by 5 bases and J by 8 bases, and 15 bases separated the two germline ends. The CDR3 loop is CASSPWGGQGYTF. The CDR3 coding sequence is TGTGCCAGCAGCCCCTGGGGGGGGCAAGGCTACACCTTC.

In its sample, this clonotype was seen a few times. J is TRBJ2-7 and V is TRBV3-1; D uncertain. Germline assignment: CDR1 LGHDT and CDR2 YNNKEL (reference sequence). The CDR3 is 16 residues long. Trimming cost V 1 base and J 0 bases, with 13 bases left between them. For the CDR3, the DNA is TGTGCCAGCAGCCAAGGTTACGCCCGCCGCTCCTACGAGCAGTACTTC. Encoded protein: CASSQGYARRSYEQYF.

The chain links TRBV7-2 to TRBJ2-7, with D hard to call. The V end was cut by 3 bases, the J end by 6 bases, with 9 bases between. The CDR3 is 12 residues long. Germline-derived CDR1 and CDR2 are SGHTA and FQGNSA. CDR3 protein: CASSLNKIEQYF. CDR3 DNA: TGTGCCAGCAGCTTGAACAAAATCGAGCAGTACTTC.

A few counts support this clonotype. The chain links TRBV2 to TRBJ2-7; tentatively, D is TRBD1 (6 bases). Germline-derived CDR1 and CDR2 are SNHLY and FYNNEI. Trimming shortened V by 7 bases and J by 3 bases, and 13 bases separated the two germline ends. This CDR3 comprises 13 residues. CDR3 sequence (DNA): TGTGCCAGCACGGGCAGGGGCGGCTACGAGCAGTACTTC. Encoded protein: CASTGRGGYEQYF.

This clonotype was seen a few times. The V gene is TRBV7-2, the J gene TRBJ1-4; D unclear. V was clipped by 5 bases and J by 8 bases, with 12 bases between them. The V gene's germline CDR1 is SGHTA and CDR2 FQGNSA. The CDR3 totals 13 residues. CDR3 protein: CASSLRLTEKLFF. The CDR3 bases are TGTGCCAGCAGCCTACGGCTTACGGAAAAACTGTTTTTT.